Listed below are T cell receptor beta chains from one sample, sequenced in a study of CD8+ T cells in alopecia areata. Generated by immunoSEQ multiplex PCR, the TCRdb table keeps only in-frame clones and is missing some. The repertoire consists of about 220,000 clones, with about 58% occurring once and the leading ten covering approximately 1.4%. Sequenced material: CD4+ T cells sorted from blood, taken at week 4, from a patient treated with tofacitinib. The origin of the receptors is a human donor with alopecia areata. Each CDR3 is given with its conserved first and last residue. The D gene is left open where the match is weak. Clone size is not always given. Where it is, it says once, few, many or a class for expanded clones.

V gene	clone size	D gene	J gene	CDR3 protein	CDR3 DNA
TRBV11-1	.	.	TRBJ2-7	CASSLYQGFVYEQYF	TGTGCCAGCAGCTTATACCAGGGATTCGTCTACGAGCAGTACTTC
TRBV6-5	once	.	TRBJ2-7	CASSYSYRIAYEQYF	TGTGCCAGCAGTTACTCGTACAGGATTGCCTACGAGCAGTACTTC
TRBV5-1	once	TRBD1	TRBJ2-3	CASSKTDRGTDTQYF	TGCGCCAGCAGTAAAACGGACAGGGGCACAGATACGCAGTATTTT
TRBV2	few	.	TRBJ2-3	CASRLDSTFTDTQYF	TGTGCCAGCAGATTGGACTCAACATTCACAGATACGCAGTATTTT
TRBV29-1	few	.	TRBJ1-1	CSVWRNTEAFF	TGCAGCGTTTGGAGGAACACTGAAGCTTTCTTT
TRBV30	.	.	TRBJ1-1	CAWSAQGMPRNTEAFF	TGTGCCTGGAGTGCCCAGGGTATGCCTAGGAACACTGAAGCTTTCTTT
TRBV28	.	TRBD1	TRBJ1-5	CASRGTVSKQPQHF	TGTGCCAGCAGGGGGACAGTGTCGAAACAGCCCCAGCATTTT
TRBV5-6	few	.	TRBJ2-1	CASSLRGSYNEQFF	TGTGCCAGCAGCTTGAGGGGTTCCTACAATGAGCAGTTCTTC
TRBV9	.	TRBD1	TRBJ1-1	CASSATGTGPEAFF	TGTGCCAGCAGCGCCACTGGGACAGGGCCTGAAGCTTTCTTT
TRBV9	.	.	TRBJ1-1	CASSVNWQDTEAFF	TGTGCCAGCAGCGTAAATTGGCAGGACACTGAAGCTTTCTTT
TRBV20-1	few	.	TRBJ1-1	CSARDNTEAFF	TGCAGTGCTAGAGATAACACTGAAGCTTTCTTT
TRBV4-3	.	TRBD1	TRBJ2-6	CASSQDIRGTGANVLTF	TGCGCCAGCAGCCAAGATATCAGGGGGACTGGGGCCAACGTCCTGACTTTC
TRBV9	.	.	TRBJ2-7	CASSGGADEQYF	TGTGCCAGCAGCGGGGGGGCTGACGAGCAGTACTTC
TRBV7-9	.	TRBD2	TRBJ2-1	CASSSSGGATHNEQFF	TGTGCCAGCAGCTCTAGCGGGGGGGCAACACACAATGAGCAGTTCTTC
TRBV25-1	.	TRBD1	TRBJ2-1	CASSTGTGRNEQFF	TGTGCCAGCAGTACCGGGACAGGGCGTAATGAGCAGTTCTTC
TRBV18	.	.	TRBJ2-7	CASSSWNRTYEQYF	TGTGCCAGCTCTTCTTGGAACAGAACCTACGAGCAGTACTTC
TRBV4-2	.	TRBD2	TRBJ2-5	CASSQGILQRGIQETQYF	TGTGCCAGCAGCCAAGGGATTCTCCAGCGGGGCATTCAAGAGACCCAGTACTTC
TRBV2	.	.	TRBJ2-1	CASKGDYGQNEQFF	TGTGCCAGCAAGGGTGATTACGGGCAGAATGAGCAGTTCTTC
TRBV23-1	.	TRBD1	TRBJ1-2	CASRRDRLYGYTF	TGCGCCAGCCGCCGGGACAGGCTCTATGGCTACACCTTC
TRBV28	many	.	TRBJ1-6	CASSFGQNSPLHF	TGTGCCAGCAGTTTCGGGCAGAATTCACCCCTCCACTTT
TRBV27	.	.	TRBJ1-2	CASHGFPNYGYTF	TGTGCCAGCCACGGGTTCCCTAACTATGGCTACACCTTC
TRBV5-1	.	.	TRBJ2-1	CASSTSLTSRGNEQFF	TGCGCCAGCAGCACCTCCCTAACGAGCCGGGGCAATGAGCAGTTCTTC
TRBV10-3	.	.	TRBJ1-5	CAISEQVSNQPQHF	TGTGCCATCAGTGAACAGGTTAGCAATCAGCCCCAGCATTTT
TRBV25-1	.	.	TRBJ1-1	CASRKQDFTEAFF	TGTGCCAGCAGAAAACAGGACTTCACTGAAGCTTTCTTT
TRBV7-8	.	.	TRBJ1-1	CASSLGSGARGFF	TGTGCCAGCAGCTTAGGTTCAGGTGCGAGAGGCTTCTTT